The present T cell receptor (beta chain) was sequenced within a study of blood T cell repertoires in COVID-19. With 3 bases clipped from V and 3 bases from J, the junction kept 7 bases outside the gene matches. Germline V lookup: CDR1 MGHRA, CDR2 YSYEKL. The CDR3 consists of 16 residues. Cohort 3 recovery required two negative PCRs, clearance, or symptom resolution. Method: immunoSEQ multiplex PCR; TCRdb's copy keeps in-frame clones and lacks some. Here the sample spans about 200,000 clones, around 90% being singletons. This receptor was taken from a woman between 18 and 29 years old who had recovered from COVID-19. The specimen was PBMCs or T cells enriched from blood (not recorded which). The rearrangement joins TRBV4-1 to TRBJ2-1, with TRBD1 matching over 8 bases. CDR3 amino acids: CASSHLQGDVYNEQFF. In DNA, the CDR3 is TGCGCCAGCAGCCACTTACAGGGGGATGTCTACAATGAGCAGTTCTTC.